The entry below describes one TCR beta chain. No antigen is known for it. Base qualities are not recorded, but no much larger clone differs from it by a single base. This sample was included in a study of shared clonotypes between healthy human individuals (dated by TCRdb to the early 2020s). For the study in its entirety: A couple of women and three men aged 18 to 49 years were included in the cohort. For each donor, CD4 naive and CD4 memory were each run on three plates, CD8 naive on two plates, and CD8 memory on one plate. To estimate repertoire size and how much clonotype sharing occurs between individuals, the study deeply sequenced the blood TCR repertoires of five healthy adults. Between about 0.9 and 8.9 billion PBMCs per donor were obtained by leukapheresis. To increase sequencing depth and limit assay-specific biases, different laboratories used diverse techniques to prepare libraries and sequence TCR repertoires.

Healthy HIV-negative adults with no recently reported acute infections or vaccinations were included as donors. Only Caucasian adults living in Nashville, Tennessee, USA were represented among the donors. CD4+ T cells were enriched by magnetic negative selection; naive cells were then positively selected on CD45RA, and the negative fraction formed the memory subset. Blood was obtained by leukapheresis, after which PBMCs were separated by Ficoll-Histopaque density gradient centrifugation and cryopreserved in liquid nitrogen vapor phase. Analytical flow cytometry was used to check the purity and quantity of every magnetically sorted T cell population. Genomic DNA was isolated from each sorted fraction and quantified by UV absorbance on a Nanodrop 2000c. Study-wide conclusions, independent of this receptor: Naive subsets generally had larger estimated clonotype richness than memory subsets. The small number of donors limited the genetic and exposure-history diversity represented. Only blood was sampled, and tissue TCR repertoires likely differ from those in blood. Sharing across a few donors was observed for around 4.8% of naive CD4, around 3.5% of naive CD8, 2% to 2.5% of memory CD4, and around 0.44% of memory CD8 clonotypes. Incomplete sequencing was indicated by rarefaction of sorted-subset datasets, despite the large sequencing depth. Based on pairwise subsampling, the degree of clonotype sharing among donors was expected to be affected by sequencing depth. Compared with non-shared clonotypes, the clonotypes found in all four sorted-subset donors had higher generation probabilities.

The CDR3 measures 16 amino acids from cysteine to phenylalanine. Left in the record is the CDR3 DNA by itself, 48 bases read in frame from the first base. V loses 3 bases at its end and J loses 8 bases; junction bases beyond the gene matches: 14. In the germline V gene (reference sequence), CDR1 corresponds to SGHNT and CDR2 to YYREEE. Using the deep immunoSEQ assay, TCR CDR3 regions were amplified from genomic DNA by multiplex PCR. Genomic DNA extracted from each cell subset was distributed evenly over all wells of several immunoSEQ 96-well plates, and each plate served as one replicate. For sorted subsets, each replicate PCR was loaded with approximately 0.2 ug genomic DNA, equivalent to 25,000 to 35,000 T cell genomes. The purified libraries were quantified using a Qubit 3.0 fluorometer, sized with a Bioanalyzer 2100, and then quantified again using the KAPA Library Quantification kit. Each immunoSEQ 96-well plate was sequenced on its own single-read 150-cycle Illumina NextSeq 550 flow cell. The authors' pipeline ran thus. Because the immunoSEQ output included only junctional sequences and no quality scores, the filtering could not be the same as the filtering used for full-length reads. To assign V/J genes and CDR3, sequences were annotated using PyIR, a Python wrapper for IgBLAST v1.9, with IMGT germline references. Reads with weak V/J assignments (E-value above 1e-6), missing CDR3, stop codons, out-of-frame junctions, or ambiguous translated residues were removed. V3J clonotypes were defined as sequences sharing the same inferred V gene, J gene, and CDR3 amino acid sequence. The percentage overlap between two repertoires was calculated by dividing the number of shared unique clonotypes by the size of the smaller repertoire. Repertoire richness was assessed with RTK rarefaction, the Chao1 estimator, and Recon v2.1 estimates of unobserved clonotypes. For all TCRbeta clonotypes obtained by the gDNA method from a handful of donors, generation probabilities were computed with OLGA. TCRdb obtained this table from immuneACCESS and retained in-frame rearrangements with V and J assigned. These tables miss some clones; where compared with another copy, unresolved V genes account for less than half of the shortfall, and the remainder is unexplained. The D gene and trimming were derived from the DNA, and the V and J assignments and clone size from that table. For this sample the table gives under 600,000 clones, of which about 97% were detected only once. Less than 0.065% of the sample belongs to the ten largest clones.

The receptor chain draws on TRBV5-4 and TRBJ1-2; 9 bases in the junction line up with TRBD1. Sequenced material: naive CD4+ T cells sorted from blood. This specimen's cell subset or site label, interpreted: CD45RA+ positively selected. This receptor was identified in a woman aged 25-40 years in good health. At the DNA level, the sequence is TGTGCCAGCAGCTACGCCCGGGACAGGGTTTTGGAGGGCTACACCTTC. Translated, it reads CASSYARDRVLEGYTF.